This TCR beta chain was obtained from a study of metastatic and nonmetastatic thyroid tumors. Study background: The study looked at repertoires side by side in blood and in tumor or nodule tissue from malignant and benign thyroid patients. Study findings and constraints: According to reports, the diversity of TCR beta was significantly higher in malignant thyroid tumors than in benign nodules, and this held in both blood and tumor samples.

Per the original data handling: Clinicopathological groups supplied CDR3 differences that were used to build a distant-metastasis classifier for papillary thyroid cancer. TCRdb reanalyzed the PCR reads with MiXCR. These V and J calls rely on TCRdb rather than the paper's analysis. This sample yields about 35,000 clones, of which approximately 30% are seen a single time; almost 8% belongs to the top ten. For this clone: Its antigen is as yet unknown.

None of the patients had undergone any treatment ahead of thyroid surgery. The sample taken for sequencing was blood. The sequence derives from a female donor with papillary thyroid cancer or a benign thyroid nodule (not recorded which). Some clones in this sample may be carry-over from other donors' samples.

The CDR3 DNA reads TGTGCCAGCAGCCAAGGCTACAATGAGCAGTTCTTC. It codes for CASSQGYNEQFF. This chain uses TRBV14 with TRBJ2-1; no clear D gene. Germline lookup yields CDR1 SGHDN and CDR2 FVKESK. Trimming took off 1 base at V and 3 bases at J, with 1 base between the two ends. This CDR3 has 12 residues.